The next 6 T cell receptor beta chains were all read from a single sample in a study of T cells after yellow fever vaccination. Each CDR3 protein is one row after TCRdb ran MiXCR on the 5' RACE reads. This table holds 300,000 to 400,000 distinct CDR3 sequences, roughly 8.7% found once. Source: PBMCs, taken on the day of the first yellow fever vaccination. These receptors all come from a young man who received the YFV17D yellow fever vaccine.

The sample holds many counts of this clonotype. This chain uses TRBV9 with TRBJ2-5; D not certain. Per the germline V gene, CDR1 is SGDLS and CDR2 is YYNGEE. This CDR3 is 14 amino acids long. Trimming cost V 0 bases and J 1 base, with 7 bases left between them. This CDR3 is CASSVDGSQETQYF. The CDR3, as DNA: TGTGCCAGCAGCGTAGATGGGTCCCAAGAGACCCAGTACTTC. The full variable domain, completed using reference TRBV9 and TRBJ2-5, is DSGVTQTPKHLITATGQRVTLRCSPRSGDLSVYWYQQSLDQGLQFLIQYYNGEERAKGNILERFSAQQFPDLHSELNLSSLELGDSALYFCASSVDGSQETQYFGPGTRLLVL.

This CDR3 reads CASSHGHPNEQFF. The CDR3 DNA is TGTGCCAGCAGCCATGGGCACCCCAATGAGCAGTTCTTC. The V gene is TRBV3-1, the J gene TRBJ2-1, with no clear D. CDR1 and CDR2 (germline): LGHDT, YNNKEL (reference sequence). This CDR3 has 13 amino acids. V lost 3 bases to trimming and J lost 6 bases, with 9 bases between them.

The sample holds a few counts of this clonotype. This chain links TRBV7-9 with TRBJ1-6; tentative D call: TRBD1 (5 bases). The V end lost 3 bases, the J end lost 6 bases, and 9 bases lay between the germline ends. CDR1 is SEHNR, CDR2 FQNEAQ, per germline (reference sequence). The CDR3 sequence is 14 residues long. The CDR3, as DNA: TGTGCCAGCAGCTTCATTGACAGTAATTCACCCCTCCACTTT. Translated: CASSFIDSNSPLHF.

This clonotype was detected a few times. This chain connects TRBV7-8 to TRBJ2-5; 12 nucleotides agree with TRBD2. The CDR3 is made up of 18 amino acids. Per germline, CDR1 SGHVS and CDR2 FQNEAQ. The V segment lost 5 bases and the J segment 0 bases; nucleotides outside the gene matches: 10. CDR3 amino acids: CASSPTGLAGMYQETQYF. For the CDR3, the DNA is TGTGCCAGCAGCCCTACTGGACTAGCGGGGATGTACCAAGAGACCCAGTACTTC. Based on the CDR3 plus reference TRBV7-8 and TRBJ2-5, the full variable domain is GAGVSQSPRYKVAKRGQDVALRCDPISGHVSLFWYQQALGQGPEFLTYFQNEAQLDKSGLPSDRFFAERPEGSVSTLKIQRTQQEDSAVYLCASSPTGLAGMYQETQYFGPGTRLLVL.

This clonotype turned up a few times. The CDR3 nucleotides are TGCGCCAGCAGCCCGGGGGCCGCCTCTGGAAACACCATATATTTT. Translated, it gives CASSPGAASGNTIYF. The chain carries TRBV5-1 and TRBJ1-3; D might be TRBD1 (6 bases). In germline, CDR1 is SGHRS, CDR2 YFSETQ. The CDR3 is 15 amino acids. Trimming pared 4 bases from V and 0 bases from J, leaving 11 bases between. Full variable domain (outside the CDR3, taken from reference TRBV5-1 and TRBJ1-3): KAGVTQTPRYLIKTRGQQVTLSCSPISGHRSVSWYQQTPGQGLQFLFEYFSETQRNKGNFPGRFSGRQFSNSRSEMNVSTLELGDSALYLCASSPGAASGNTIYFGEGSWLTVV.

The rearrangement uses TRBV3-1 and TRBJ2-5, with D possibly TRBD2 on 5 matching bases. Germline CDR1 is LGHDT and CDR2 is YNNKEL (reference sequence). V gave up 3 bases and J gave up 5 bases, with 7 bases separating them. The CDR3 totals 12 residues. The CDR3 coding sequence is TGTGCCAGCAGCCAGATAGCGGAGACCCAGTACTTC. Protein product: CASSQIAETQYF.